A selection of T cell receptor beta chains follows, all from one sample in a study of molecular identifiers for immune sequencing clone quantification. One entry per CDR3 protein, called by TCRdb with MiXCR from the PCR reads. The repertoire holds some 65,000 distinct CDR3 sequences, around a sixth seen once, with under 2% in the top ten. Sequenced sample: naive CD8+ T cells from blood, with Jurkat cell RNA spiked in. The receptors stem from a human donor in good health. Some libraries in this study had Jurkat cell RNA spiked in. The CDR3 runs from the conserved cysteine through the conserved F or W. D genes are given only for firm matches. Part of the rows lack a size; the others show once, few, many or a class for expanded clones.

TGTGCCAGCAGCGTTTCGCCGGCAAACTCTGGAAACACCATATATTTT CASSVSPANSGNTIYF NA TRBJ1-3 few TRBV9
TGTGCCAGCAGTTTCGGAGGGGCTACTGAAGCTTTCTTT CASSFGGATEAFF NA TRBJ1-1 few TRBV27
TGTGCCAGCAGCCAAGGGTTGGCGGGAGCGGCCAAAAACATTCAGTACTTC CASSQGLAGAAKNIQYF TRBD2 TRBJ2-4 many TRBV3-1
TGTGCCAGCAGCTTAGGACAGCTGGGGAACACTGAAGCTTTCTTT CASSLGQLGNTEAFF NA TRBJ1-1 many TRBV11-3
TGTGCCAGCAGTGACCCGAGGTACACGGAGACCCAGTACTTC CASSDPRYTETQYF NA TRBJ2-5 many TRBV2
TGTGCCACCAGTGATGACCCTGGGGACGAGCAGTACTTC CATSDDPGDEQYF NA TRBJ2-7 few TRBV24-1
TGTGCCAGCAGCGTATCCCAAGAGATGCCTAACTATGGCTACACCTTC CASSVSQEMPNYGYTF NA TRBJ1-2 many TRBV9
TGTGCCAGCAGCTTAGACGGGAGCCTCAATGAGCAGTTCTTC CASSLDGSLNEQFF NA TRBJ2-1 NA TRBV7-9
TGTGCCAGCAGTTACGGGGGCGGGGAGCTGTTTTTT CASSYGGGELFF NA TRBJ2-2 many TRBV6-2/TRBV6-3
TGCGCCAGCAGCAGAAGCGGGAGGGCCTCAGATACGCAGTATTTT CASSRSGRASDTQYF TRBD2 TRBJ2-3 many TRBV4-1
TGCGCCAGCAGCGAAATCGTGTCAGTCGTGGAGCAGTACTTC CASSEIVSVVEQYF NA TRBJ2-7 many TRBV4-1
TGTGCCAGCAGTCCCAGCCTAAGGATCGCTGAAGCTTTCTTT CASSPSLRIAEAFF NA TRBJ1-1 many TRBV28
TGTGCCATCAGTGACGGAGGGTTGTTTCAGCCCCAGCATTTT CAISDGGLFQPQHF NA TRBJ1-5 NA TRBV10-3
TGTGCCAGCAGCTTAGGGCTAGCGGATATCCAAGAGACCCAGTACTTC CASSLGLADIQETQYF TRBD2 TRBJ2-5 many TRBV7-8
TGTGCCAGCAGTTACGTCGGGACAGCCTACGAGCAGTACTTC CASSYVGTAYEQYF TRBD1 TRBJ2-7 many TRBV6-6
TGCGCCAGCAGCCAAGTGACAGGGAATGAAAAACTGTTTTTT CASSQVTGNEKLFF TRBD1 TRBJ1-4 NA TRBV4-1
TGCGCCAGCAGCGACGGATTTCCTGATAAGAGCTCCTACAATGAGCAGTTCTTC CASSDGFPDKSSYNEQFF NA TRBJ2-1 NA TRBV5-1
TGTGCCAGCAGGGTTGGGGAGACCCAGTACTTC CASRVGETQYF NA TRBJ2-5 NA TRBV11-2
TGTGCCAGCAGTTTAGGCACCAGCAATCAGCCCCAGCATTTT CASSLGTSNQPQHF NA TRBJ1-5 many TRBV27
TGTGCCAGCAGCCCGGACAGGAGGGTCTACGAGCAGTACTTC CASSPDRRVYEQYF NA TRBJ2-7 many TRBV7-9
TGTGCCATCAGTGGAGTTACCTCCTACGAGCAGTACTTC CAISGVTSYEQYF NA TRBJ2-7 many TRBV10-3
TGTGCCAGCAGCCCCACGGGGGAACACAATGAGCAGTTCTTC CASSPTGEHNEQFF NA TRBJ2-1 few TRBV7-6
TGTGCCAGCAGCCGTACAGGGGGCCGGGAGACCCAGTACTTC CASSRTGGRETQYF TRBD1 TRBJ2-5 few TRBV7-3
TGTGCCAGCAGTCCCCCCTGGGAGCGCGTCGACAATGAGCAGTTCTTC CASSPPWERVDNEQFF NA TRBJ2-1 NA TRBV28
TGTGCCAGCAGCTTAATTGGGACACCTAGCCCCTATAATTCACCCCTCCACTTT CASSLIGTPSPYNSPLHF NA TRBJ1-6 many TRBV7-2
TGTGCCAGCAGTTGGACTAGCGTAAACACCGGGGAGCTGTTTTTT CASSWTSVNTGELFF TRBD2 TRBJ2-2 many TRBV28
TGTGCCAGCAGTTACCCTGGACTAGCGGACGAGCAGTACTTC CASSYPGLADEQYF TRBD2 TRBJ2-7 many TRBV6-5
TGTGCCAGCAAACCCTTAGGGGGGATAAGTCATGATGAGCAGTTCTTC CASKPLGGISHDEQFF NA TRBJ2-1 few TRBV7-8
TGTGCCAGCAGCTTAATTCCGGGAGGCAGCACAGATACGCAGTATTTT CASSLIPGGSTDTQYF TRBD2 TRBJ2-3 many TRBV7-2
TGTGCCAGCAGCCATACCTGGACAGGGGACAAGGAGCAGTTCTTC CASSHTWTGDKEQFF TRBD1 TRBJ2-1 NA TRBV2
TGCGCCAGCAGCCAAGAACGGACTTCTCTCTACGAGCAGTACTTC CASSQERTSLYEQYF NA TRBJ2-7 many TRBV4-3
TGCGCCAGCAGCCAGAGACTAGCGGGAGGTTACGAGCAGTACTTC CASSQRLAGGYEQYF TRBD2 TRBJ2-7 many TRBV4-1
TGCGCCAGCAGCCATCGACATACTAACTCCTACAATGAGCAGTTCTTC CASSHRHTNSYNEQFF NA TRBJ2-1 many TRBV4-1
TGTGCCAGCAGTTTCGCTAGCGGGAGAGACGAGCAGTACTTC CASSFASGRDEQYF TRBD2 TRBJ2-7 many TRBV12-3/TRBV12-4
TGTGCCAGCAGCTTAGTGGTTCCGTGGGACTACATCCAAGAGACCCAGTACTTC CASSLVVPWDYIQETQYF TRBD2 TRBJ2-5 many TRBV7-2
TGTGCCAGCAGCGGCCGGATTCGGAATGAGCAGTTCTTC CASSGRIRNEQFF NA TRBJ2-1 NA TRBV11-2
TGTGCCAGCAGCTCCGGGACTAGCCGGGAGCAGTTCTTC CASSSGTSREQFF TRBD2 TRBJ2-1 once TRBV5-6